The entry below gives a single T cell receptor beta chain sequence along with its context. Its antigen is currently unknown. This clone may be a read error of a much larger clone one base away. The sample is drawn from a study of CD8+CD57+ T cells in acquired aplastic anemia. Germline V lookup: CDR1 SGDLS, CDR2 YYNGEE. There are 14 residues in the CDR3. Patients chosen for sequencing had CD8+CD57+ cells that had expanded, as shown by flow cytometry. At blood sampling, none of the patients had yet received therapy. It was genomic DNA that served as the template for profiling TCR beta VDJ and CDR3. MiXCR, run by TCRdb on the reads, gives a single entry per CDR3 protein. The sample holds 400,000 to 600,000 distinct CDR3 sequences; more than 25% are singletons and the top ten take less than 0.85%. Study results and limitations: In CD8+ cells, Simpson's diversity showed no significant difference between patients and controls.

Sequencing was performed on sorted CD4+, CD8+, or CD8+CD57+ T cells (not recorded which) from PBMCs. This chain joins TRBV9 and TRBJ2-5; TRBD1 agrees at 7 bases. This clonotype originated in a human donor with aplastic anemia. CDR3 amino acids: CASSVDRGHETQHF. The CDR3 nucleotides read TGTGCCAGCAGCGTAGATAGGGGGCACGAGACCCAGCACTTC. Drawing the rest from reference TRBV9 and TRBJ2-5, the complete variable domain is DSGVTQTPKHLITATGQRVTLRCSPRSGDLSVYWYQQSLDQGLQFLIQYYNGEERAKGNILERFSAQQFPDLHSELNLSSLELGDSALYFCASSVDRGHETQHFGPGTRLLVL.